This entry features one T cell receptor beta chain sequence. The antigen is not known. This sample is part of a study of T cell responses to AZD1222 COVID-19 vaccine. Study-level information: Second doses that came at about 4 or about 12 weeks were put together.

The protocol was immunoSEQ multiplex PCR, while the TCRdb copy is restricted to in-frame clones and leaves out a portion. The sample lists around 150,000 clones, 80% to 95% occurring once. The CDR3 length is 12 residues. V dropped 3 bases and J dropped 11 bases, with 10 bases sitting between them. Germline V lookup: CDR1 SEHNR, CDR2 FQNEAQ (reference sequence). Study-wide results and limits: Repertoire sampling was restricted to post-peak T cell response timepoints. When two AZD1222 doses had been given, Spike-specific TCR breadth and depth rose. Among AZD1222 vaccinees, only six were seropositive at baseline.

The chain recombines TRBV7-9 with TRBJ1-4; D unclear. This sequence originates from an adult in good health. The sequences come from peripheral blood, collected on day 0 of AZD1222 vaccination. CDR3 sequence (DNA): TGTGCCAGCAGCTTTCTGGATCGGAAACTGTTTTTT. It yields the protein CASSFLDRKLFF.